This T cell receptor (beta chain) was documented in a study of shared clonotypes between healthy human individuals. TCRdb's copy holds only in-frame clones and misses some; the assay was immunoSEQ multiplex PCR. The table lists more than 600,000 clones, 92% of them singletons. Naive CD8 cells were CD45RO-negative, positively selected for CCR7, excluding terminally differentiated effector memory CD45RA+ cells. General study findings and limits: Researchers found naive subsets generally carried larger estimated richness than memory subsets.

About this clone itself: Its matching antigen is unknown.

The sequence was collected from a man aged 30 to 39 in good health. The specimen was naive CD8+ T cells sorted from blood.

The CDR3 DNA reads as TGTGCCAGCAGCTCGGGACTAGCGGGAGGGCCTCGGGATGAGCAGTTCTTC. It encodes CASSSGLAGGPRDEQFF. This chain links TRBV7-9 with TRBJ2-1; 16 nucleotides match TRBD2. This CDR3 spans 17 amino acids. Germline V gene sequence: CDR1 SEHNR, CDR2 FQNEAQ (reference sequence). The junction had 8 bases not matched to a gene; V was cut back by 4 bases and J by 8 bases. The full variable domain, its missing parts supplied by reference TRBV7-9 and TRBJ2-1, is DTGVSQNPRHKITKRGQNVTFRCDPISEHNRLYWYRQTLGQGPEFLTYFQNEAQLEKSRLLSDRFSAERPKGSFSTLEIQRTEQGDSAMYLCASSSGLAGGPRDEQFFGPGTRLTVL.